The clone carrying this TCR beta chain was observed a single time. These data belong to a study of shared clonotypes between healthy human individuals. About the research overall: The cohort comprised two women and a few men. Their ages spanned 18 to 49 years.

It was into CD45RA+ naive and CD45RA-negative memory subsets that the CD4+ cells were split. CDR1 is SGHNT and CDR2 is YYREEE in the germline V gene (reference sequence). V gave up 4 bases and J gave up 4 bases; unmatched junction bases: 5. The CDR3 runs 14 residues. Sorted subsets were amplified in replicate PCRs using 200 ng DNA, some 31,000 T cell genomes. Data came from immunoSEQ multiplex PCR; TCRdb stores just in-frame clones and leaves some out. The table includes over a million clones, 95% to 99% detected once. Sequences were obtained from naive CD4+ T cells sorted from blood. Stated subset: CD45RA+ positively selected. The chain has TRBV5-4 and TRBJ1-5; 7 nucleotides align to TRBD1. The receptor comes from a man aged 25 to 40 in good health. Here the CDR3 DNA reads TGTGCCAGCAGCACAGACAGGGATAATCAGCCCCAGCATTTT. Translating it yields CASSTDRDNQPQHF.